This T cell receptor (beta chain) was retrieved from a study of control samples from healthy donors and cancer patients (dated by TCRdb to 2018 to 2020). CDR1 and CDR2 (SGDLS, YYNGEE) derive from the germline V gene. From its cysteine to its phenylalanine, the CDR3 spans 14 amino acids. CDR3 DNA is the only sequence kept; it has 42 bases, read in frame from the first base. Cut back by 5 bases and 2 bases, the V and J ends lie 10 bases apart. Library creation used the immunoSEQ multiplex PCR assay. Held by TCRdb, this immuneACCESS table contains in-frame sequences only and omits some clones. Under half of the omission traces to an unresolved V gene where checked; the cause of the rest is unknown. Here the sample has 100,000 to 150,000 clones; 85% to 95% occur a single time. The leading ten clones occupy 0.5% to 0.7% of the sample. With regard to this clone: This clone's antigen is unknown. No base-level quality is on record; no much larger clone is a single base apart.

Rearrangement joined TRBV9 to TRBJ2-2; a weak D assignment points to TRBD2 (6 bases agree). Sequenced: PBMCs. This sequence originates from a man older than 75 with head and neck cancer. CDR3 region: CASRRGVNTGELFF. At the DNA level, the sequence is TGTGCCAGCAGGCGGGGAGTTAACACCGGGGAGCTGTTTTTT.